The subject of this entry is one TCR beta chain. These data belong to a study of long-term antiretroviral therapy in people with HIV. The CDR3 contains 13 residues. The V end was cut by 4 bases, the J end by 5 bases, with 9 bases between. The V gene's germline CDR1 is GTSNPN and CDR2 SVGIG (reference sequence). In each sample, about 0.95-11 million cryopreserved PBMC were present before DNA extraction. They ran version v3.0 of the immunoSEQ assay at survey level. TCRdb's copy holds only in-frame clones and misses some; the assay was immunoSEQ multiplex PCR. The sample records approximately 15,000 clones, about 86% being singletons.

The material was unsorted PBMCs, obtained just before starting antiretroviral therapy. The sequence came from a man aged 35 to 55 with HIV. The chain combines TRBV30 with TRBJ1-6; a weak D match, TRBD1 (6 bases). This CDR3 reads CAWMGTNNSPLHF. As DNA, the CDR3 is TGTGCCTGGATGGGGACAAATAATTCACCCCTCCACTTT.